This T cell receptor (beta chain) was identified during a study of vaccination effects on CD4 cells after COVID-19. The study's findings and limits: Researchers reported few convalescent patients and no early post-infection timepoints in the study.

Comments on this clone: Its antigen is as yet unknown.

Peptide-pool stimulation followed by sequencing identified expanded antigen-specific CD4+ clonotypes in the ViraFEST assay. Cultured cells yielded isolated CD4+ T cells after more than nine days. It was two doses of either the BNT162b2 or mRNA-1273 vaccine that participants received. All vaccine recipients tested negative for nucleocapsid antibodies and had never contracted SARS-CoV-2 infection. TCRdb's table, derived via immunoSEQ multiplex PCR, lists solely in-frame clones and lacks some. The sample holds some 35,000 clones, 70% to 85% seen once. CDR3 length equals 15 residues. CDR1 and CDR2 (germline): SGHRS, YFSETQ. Between the trimmed V and J ends, which lost 0 bases and 8 bases, there was a span of 14 bases.

The TCR was taken from a human donor who received a COVID-19 vaccine. Some clones in this sample may be carry-over from other donors' samples. The V gene is TRBV5-1, the J gene TRBJ1-4; the D is unclear. The material was CD4+ T cells from PBMCs cultured with HCoV-NL63 spike peptides, obtained after COVID-19 vaccination. The CDR3 DNA sequence: TGCGCCAGCAGCTTGGAACGGGGAGTTCGGGAAAAACTGTTTTTT. The encoded protein is CASSLERGVREKLFF.